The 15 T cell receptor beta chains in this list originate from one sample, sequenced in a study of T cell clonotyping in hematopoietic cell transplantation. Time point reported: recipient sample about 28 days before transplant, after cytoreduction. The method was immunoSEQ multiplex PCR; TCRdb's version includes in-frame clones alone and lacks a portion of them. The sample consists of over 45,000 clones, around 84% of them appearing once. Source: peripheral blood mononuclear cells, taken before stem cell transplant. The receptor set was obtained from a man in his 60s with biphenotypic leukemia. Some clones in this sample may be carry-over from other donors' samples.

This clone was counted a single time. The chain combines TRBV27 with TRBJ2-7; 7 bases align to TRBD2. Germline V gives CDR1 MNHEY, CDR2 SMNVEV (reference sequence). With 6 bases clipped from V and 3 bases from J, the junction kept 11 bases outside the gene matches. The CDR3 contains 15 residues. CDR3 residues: CASRTKTAGLYEQYF. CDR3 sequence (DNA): TGTGCCAGCAGAACCAAGACAGCGGGACTCTACGAGCAGTACTTC.

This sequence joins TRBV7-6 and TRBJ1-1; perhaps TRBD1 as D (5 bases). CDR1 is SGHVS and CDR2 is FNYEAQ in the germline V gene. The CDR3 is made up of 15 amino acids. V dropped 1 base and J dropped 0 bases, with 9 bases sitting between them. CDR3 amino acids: CASSLGGQLNTEAFF. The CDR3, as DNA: TGTGCCAGCAGCTTAGGGGGCCAATTGAACACTGAAGCTTTCTTT. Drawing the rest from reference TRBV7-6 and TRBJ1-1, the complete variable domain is GAGVSQSPRYKVTKRGQDVALRCDPISGHVSLYWYRQALGQGPEFLTYFNYEAQQDKSGLPNDRFSAERPEGSISTLTIQRTEQRDSAMYRCASSLGGQLNTEAFFGQGTRLTVV.

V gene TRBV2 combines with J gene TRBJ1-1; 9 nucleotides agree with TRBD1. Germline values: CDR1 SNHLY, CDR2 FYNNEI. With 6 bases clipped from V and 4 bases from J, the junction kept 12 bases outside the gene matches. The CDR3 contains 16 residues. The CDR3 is CASSITGGVGGTEAFF. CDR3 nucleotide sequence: TGTGCCAGCAGCATAACAGGGGGCGTTGGCGGCACTGAAGCTTTCTTT. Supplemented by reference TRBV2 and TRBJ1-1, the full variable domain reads EPEVTQTPSHQVTQMGQEVILRCVPISNHLYFYWYRQILGQKVEFLVSFYNNEISEKSEIFDDQFSVERPDGSNFTLKIRSTKLEDSAMYFCASSITGGVGGTEAFFGQGTRLTVV.

Written as DNA, the CDR3 is TGTGCCAGCAGCTTAGATGGACAGGGGATAGGTGGCTACACCTTC. This translates into CASSLDGQGIGGYTF. The V and J genes are TRBV7-2 and TRBJ1-2, with TRBD1 identical over 9 bases. V was clipped by 1 base and J by 7 bases; unmatched bases: 7. Germline V CDR1 and CDR2: SGHTA, FQGNSA. CDR3 length: 15 amino acids.

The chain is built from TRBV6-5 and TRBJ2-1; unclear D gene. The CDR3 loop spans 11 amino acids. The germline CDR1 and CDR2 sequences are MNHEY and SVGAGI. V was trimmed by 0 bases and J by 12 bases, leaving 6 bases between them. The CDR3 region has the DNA TGTGCCAGCAGTTACTCGCTATGGCAGTTCTTC. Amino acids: CASSYSLWQFF.

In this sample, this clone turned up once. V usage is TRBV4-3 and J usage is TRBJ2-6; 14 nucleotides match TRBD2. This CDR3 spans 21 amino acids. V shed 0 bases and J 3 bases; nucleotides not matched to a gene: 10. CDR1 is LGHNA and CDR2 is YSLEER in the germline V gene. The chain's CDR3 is CASSQDEATSGRAGGANVLTF. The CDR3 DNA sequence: TGCGCCAGCAGCCAAGATGAAGCGACTAGCGGGAGGGCCGGTGGGGCCAACGTCCTGACTTTC.

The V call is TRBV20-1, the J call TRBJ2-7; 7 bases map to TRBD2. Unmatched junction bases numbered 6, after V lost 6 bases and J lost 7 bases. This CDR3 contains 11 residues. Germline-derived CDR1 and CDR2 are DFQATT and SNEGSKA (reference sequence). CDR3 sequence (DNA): TGCAGTGCGAGACTAGCTTGGGAGCAGTACTTC. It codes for CSARLAWEQYF.

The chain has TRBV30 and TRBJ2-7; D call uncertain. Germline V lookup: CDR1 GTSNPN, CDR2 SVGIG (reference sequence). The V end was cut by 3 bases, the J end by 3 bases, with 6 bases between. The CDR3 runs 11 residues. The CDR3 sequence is CAWSDNYEQYF. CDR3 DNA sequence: TGTGCCTGGAGCGACAACTACGAGCAGTACTTC.

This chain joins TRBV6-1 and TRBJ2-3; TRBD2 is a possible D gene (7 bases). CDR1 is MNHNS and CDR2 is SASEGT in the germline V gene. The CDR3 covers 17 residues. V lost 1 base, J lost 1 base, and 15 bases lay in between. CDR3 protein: CASSEVPTGRGTDTQYF. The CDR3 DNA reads TGTGCCAGCAGTGAAGTCCCTACAGGGAGGGGCACAGATACGCAGTATTTT.

The CDR3 is CASSSPSMSGELFF. In DNA form, the CDR3 reads TGTGCCAGCAGCTCGCCGAGTATGTCCGGGGAGCTGTTTTTT. This chain connects TRBV7-2 to TRBJ2-2, with no clear D. Germline V CDR1 and CDR2: SGHTA, FQGNSA. This CDR3 has 14 amino acids. V was shortened by 4 bases and J by 6 bases, with 12 bases between the two germline ends.

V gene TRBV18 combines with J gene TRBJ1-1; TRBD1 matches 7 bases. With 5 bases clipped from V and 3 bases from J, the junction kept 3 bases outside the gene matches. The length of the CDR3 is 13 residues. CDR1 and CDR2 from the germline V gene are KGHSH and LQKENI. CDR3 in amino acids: CASSSGQHTEAFF. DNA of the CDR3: TGTGCCAGCTCATCGGGACAGCACACTGAAGCTTTCTTT. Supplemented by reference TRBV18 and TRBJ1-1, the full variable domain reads NAGVMQNPRHLVRRRGQEARLRCSPMKGHSHVYWYRQLPEEGLKFMVYLQKENIIDESGMPKERFSAEFPKEGPSILRIQQVVRGDSAAYFCASSSGQHTEAFFGQGTRLTVV.

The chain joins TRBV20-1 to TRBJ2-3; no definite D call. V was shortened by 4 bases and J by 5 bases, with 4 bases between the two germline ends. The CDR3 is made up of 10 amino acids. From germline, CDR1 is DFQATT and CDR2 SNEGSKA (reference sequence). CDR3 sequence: CSAIKDTQYF. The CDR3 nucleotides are TGCAGTGCTATTAAAGATACGCAGTATTTT.

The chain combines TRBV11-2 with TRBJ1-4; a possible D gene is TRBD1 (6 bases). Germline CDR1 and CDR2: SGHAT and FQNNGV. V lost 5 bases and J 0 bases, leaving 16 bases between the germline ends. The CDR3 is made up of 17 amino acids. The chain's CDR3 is CASSRKYTGSTNEKLFF. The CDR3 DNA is TGTGCCAGCAGCCGGAAGTACACAGGGTCAACTAATGAAAAACTGTTTTTT.

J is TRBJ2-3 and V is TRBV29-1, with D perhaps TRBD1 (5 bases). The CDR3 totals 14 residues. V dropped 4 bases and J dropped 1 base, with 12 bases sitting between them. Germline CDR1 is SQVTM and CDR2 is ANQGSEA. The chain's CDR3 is CSVVSVGGTDTQYF. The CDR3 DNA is TGCAGCGTTGTAAGTGTAGGGGGCACAGATACGCAGTATTTT.

The CDR3 here is CASSFSGLEAFF. The CDR3 nucleotides are TGTGCCAGCAGCTTCTCTGGCCTTGAAGCTTTCTTT. The rearrangement links TRBV5-6 to TRBJ1-1; D not certain. CDR1 and CDR2 (germline): SGHDT, YYEEEE. V gave up 2 bases and J gave up 7 bases, with 9 bases separating them. CDR3 length equals 12 residues.